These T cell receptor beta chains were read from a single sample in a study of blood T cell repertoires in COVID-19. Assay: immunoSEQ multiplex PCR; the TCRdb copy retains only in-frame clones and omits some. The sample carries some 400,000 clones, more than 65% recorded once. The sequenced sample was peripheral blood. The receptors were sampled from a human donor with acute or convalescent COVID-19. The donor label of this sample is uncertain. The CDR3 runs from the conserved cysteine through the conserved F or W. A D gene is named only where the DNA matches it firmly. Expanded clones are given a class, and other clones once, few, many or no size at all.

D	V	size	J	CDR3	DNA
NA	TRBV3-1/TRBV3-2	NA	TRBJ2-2	CASSQIYGPGELFF	TGTGCCAGCAGCCAAATTTACGGTCCCGGGGAGCTGTTTTTT
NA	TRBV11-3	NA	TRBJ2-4	CASSLGQGHIQYF	TGTGCCAGCAGCTTAGGGCAGGGGCACATTCAGTACTTC
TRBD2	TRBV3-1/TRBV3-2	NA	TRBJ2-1	CASSQVAGTSSYNEQFF	TGTGCCAGCAGCCAAGTTGCCGGGACTAGCTCCTACAATGAGCAGTTCTTC
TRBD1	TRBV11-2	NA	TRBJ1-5	CASSPGGRRGQPQHF	TGTGCCAGCAGCCCAGGGGGGCGCCGGGGGCAGCCCCAGCATTTT
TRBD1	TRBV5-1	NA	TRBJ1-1	CASSLGTGGALDAFF	TGCGCCAGCAGCTTGGGGACAGGGGGCGCTCTGGATGCTTTCTTT
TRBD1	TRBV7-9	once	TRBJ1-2	CASSFGIPGAGGGYTF	TGTGCCAGCAGCTTCGGTATTCCGGGGGCAGGGGGTGGCTACACCTTC
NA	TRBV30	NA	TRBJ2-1	CAWRGRNSYNEQFF	TGTGCCTGGAGGGGCCGGAACTCCTACAATGAGCAGTTCTTC
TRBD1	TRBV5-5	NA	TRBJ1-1	CASSAGQGVFTEAFF	TGTGCCAGCAGCGCCGGACAGGGGGTTTTCACTGAAGCTTTCTTT
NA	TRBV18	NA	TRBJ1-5	CASSPRIPSGFGNQPQHF	TGTGCCAGCTCACCACGGATCCCGTCAGGGTTTGGCAATCAGCCCCAGCATTTT
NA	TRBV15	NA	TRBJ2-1	CATSRDRQGHYNEQFF	TGTGCCACCAGCAGAGATCGTCAGGGTCACTACAATGAGCAGTTCTTC
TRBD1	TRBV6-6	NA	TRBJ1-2	CASSYSGGSEGYTF	TGTGCCAGCAGTTACTCAGGGGGCTCGGAGGGCTACACCTTC
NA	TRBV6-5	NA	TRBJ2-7	CASSARPEILYEQYF	TGTGCCAGCAGCGCCCGTCCAGAAATTTTGTACGAGCAGTACTTC
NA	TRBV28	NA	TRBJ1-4	CASSFQGATVEKLFF	TGTGCCAGCAGTTTTCAAGGGGCCACCGTTGAAAAACTGTTTTTT
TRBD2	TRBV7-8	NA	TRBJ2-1	CASRPKPGLAENEQFF	TGTGCCAGCAGGCCCAAACCGGGACTAGCGGAAAATGAGCAGTTCTTC
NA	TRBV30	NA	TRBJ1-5	CAWTSITGINQPQHF	TGTGCCTGGACCTCGATCACAGGAATTAATCAGCCCCAGCATTTT
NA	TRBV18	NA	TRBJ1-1	CASSPAFLGALGTEAFF	TGTGCCAGCTCACCTGCTTTTTTGGGGGCTTTGGGCACTGAAGCTTTCTTT
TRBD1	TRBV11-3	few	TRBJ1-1	CASSQNTGTGEAFF	TGTGCCAGCAGCCAAAATACCGGGACAGGTGAAGCTTTCTTT
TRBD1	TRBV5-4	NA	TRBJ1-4	CASSRRDSTNEKLFF	TGTGCCAGCAGCCGCCGGGACAGCACTAATGAAAAACTGTTTTTT
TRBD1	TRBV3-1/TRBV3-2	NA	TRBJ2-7	CASSRDGTGSYEQYF	TGTGCCAGCAGCCGAGATGGGACAGGGTCCTACGAGCAGTACTTC
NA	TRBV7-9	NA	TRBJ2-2	CASSFISFTGELFF	TGTGCCAGCAGCTTCATCAGTTTCACCGGGGAGCTGTTTTTT
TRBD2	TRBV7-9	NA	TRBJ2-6	CASSLSAGGLDVLTF	TGTGCCAGCAGCTTAAGTGCGGGGGGGCTCGACGTCCTGACTTTC
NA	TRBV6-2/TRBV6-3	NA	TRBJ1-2	CASSDPGLSNYGYTF	TGTGCCAGCAGCGATCCGGGACTCTCTAACTATGGCTACACCTTC
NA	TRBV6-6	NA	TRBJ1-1	CASSYARQGPAFF	TGTGCCAGCAGTTACGCCCGTCAGGGTCCCGCTTTCTTT
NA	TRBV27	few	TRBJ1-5	CASSLLGRNQPQHF	TGTGCCAGCAGTTTATTGGGGCGCAATCAGCCCCAGCATTTT